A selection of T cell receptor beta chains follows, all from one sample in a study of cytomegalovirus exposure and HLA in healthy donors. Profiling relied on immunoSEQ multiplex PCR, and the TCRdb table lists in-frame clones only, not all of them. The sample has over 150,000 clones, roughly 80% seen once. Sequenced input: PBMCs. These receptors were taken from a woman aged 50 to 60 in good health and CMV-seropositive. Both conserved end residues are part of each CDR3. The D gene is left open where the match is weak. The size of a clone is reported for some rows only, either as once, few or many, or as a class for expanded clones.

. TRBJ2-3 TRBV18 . TGTGCCAGCTCACCACCGGAGAGCTCCGATACGCAGTATTTT CASSPPESSDTQYF
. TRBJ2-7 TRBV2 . TGTGCCAGCAGTGCTGGGGGCGCCGGTACGGGAAACGAGCAGTACTTC CASSAGGAGTGNEQYF
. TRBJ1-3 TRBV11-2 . TGTGCCAGCAGTAGTTCCCTCTCTGGAAACACCATATATTTT CASSSSLSGNTIYF
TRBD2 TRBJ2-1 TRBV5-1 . TGCGCCAGCAGCGATAACGGGGGGGCCTGGAATGAGCAGTTCTTC CASSDNGGAWNEQFF
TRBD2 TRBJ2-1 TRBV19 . TGTGCCAGTAACGGACTAGCGGGGGGGGACAATGAGCAGTTCTTC CASNGLAGGDNEQFF
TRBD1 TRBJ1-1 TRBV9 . TGTGCCAGCTCGACAGGGGGCATGAACACTGAAGCTTTCTTT CASSTGGMNTEAFF
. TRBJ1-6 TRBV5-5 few TGTGCCAGCAGCTCCGAGGGGGTGCGGAATTCACCCCTCCACTTT CASSSEGVRNSPLHF
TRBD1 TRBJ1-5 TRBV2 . TGTGCCAGCAGCGTAGACAGGGGGCGGAGCAATCAGCCCCAGCATTTT CASSVDRGRSNQPQHF
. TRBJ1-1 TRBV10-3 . TGTGCCATCAGGTACAGGTTCGACACTGAAGCTTTCTTT CAIRYRFDTEAFF
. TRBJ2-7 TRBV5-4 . TGTGCCAGCAGCTTGGGTGGAGGCTCCCAGCAGTACTTC CASSLGGGSQQYF
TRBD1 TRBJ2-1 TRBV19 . TGTGCCAGTAGTTCGTACAGGGGGCGCAGGGGTAATGAGCAGTTCTTC CASSSYRGRRGNEQFF
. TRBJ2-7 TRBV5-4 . TGTGCCAGCAGCTTGGAGTTGGGGAGGAAATACGAGCAGTACTTC CASSLELGRKYEQYF
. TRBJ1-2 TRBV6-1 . TGTGCCAGCAGTTCCACAGGGTTAACGGATGGCTACACCTTC CASSSTGLTDGYTF
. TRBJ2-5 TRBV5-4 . TGTGCCAGCAGCTTGGCCCCTTCGGAGGCGGGCCCGAGGGAGACCCAGTACTTC CASSLAPSEAGPRETQYF
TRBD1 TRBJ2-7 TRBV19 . TGTGCCAGTAGTAGATCAGGGGGCCGCTCCTACGAGCAGTACTTC CASSRSGGRSYEQYF
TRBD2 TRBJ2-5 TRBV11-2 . TGTGCCAGCAGCTTGGCGGGGGGTGGGTCCCAGTACTTC CASSLAGGGSQYF
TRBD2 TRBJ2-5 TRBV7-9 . TGTGCCAGCAGCCAAAGTATCCGGGGGGGTCAAGAGACCCAGTACTTC CASSQSIRGGQETQYF
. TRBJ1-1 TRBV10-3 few TGTGCCATCAGTGAAAGGGGATTGAACACTGAAGCTTTCTTT CAISERGLNTEAFF
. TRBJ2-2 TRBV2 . TGTGCCAGCAGTGAGGACAGAGGGTACAACACCGGGGAGCTGTTTTTT CASSEDRGYNTGELFF
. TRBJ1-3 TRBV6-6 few TGTGCCAGCAGTTACTCGGACAAGATAAACACCATATATTTT CASSYSDKINTIYF
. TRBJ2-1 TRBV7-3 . TGTGCCAGCAGCTCCCTCGGGAGCTCCTACAATGAGCAGTTCTTC CASSSLGSSYNEQFF
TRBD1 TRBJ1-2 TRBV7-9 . TGTGCCAGCAGCCCTCCCATCGGACAGGCGTACTATGGCTACACCTTC CASSPPIGQAYYGYTF
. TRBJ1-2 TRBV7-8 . TGTGCCAGCAGCTTGGGGGGGCCTACTAACTATGGCTACACCTTC CASSLGGPTNYGYTF
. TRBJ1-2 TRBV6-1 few TGTGCCAGCAGTGAAGGGTACGGTGCTAACTATGGCTACACCTTC CASSEGYGANYGYTF
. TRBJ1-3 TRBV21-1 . TGTGCCAGCAGCAAGGGGGGGCGGGGGTCTGGAAACACCATATATTTT CASSKGGRGSGNTIYF
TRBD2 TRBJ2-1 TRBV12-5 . TGTGCTAGTGGTTCGGTAGCGGGGGGGGTTGAGCAGTTCTTC CASGSVAGGVEQFF
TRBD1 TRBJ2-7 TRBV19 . TGTGCCAGTAGTCCGGTGACAGGGGGAGGTCGAGGGACCTACGAGCAGTACTTC CASSPVTGGGRGTYEQYF
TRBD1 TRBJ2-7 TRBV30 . TGTGCCGGGACTGGACAGGGTAAGAAGTCCTACGAGCAGTACTTC CAGTGQGKKSYEQYF
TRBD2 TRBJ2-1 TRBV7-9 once TGTGCCAGCAGTCCCTCTAGCGGGGGGGGAGAGTTCTTC CASSPSSGGGEFF
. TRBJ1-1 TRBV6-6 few TGTGCCAGCAGGAGACCAGACAGGAACACTGAAGCTTTCTTT CASRRPDRNTEAFF
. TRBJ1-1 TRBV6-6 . TGTGCCAGCAGTCCCCAAGGGGTTATGAACACTGAAGCTTTCTTT CASSPQGVMNTEAFF
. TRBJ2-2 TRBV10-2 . TGCGCCAGCAAAATACAGGCAAACACCGGGGAGCTGTTTTTT CASKIQANTGELFF
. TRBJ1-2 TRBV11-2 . TGTGCCAGCAGCTTAGGAGGGAGTGGCTATGGCTACACCTTC CASSLGGSGYGYTF
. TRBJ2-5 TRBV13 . TGTGCCAGCAGCTTCGGCCAGGGTGAGCAGTACTTC CASSFGQGEQYF
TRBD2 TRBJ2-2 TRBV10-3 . TGTGCCATCAGTGATGGGGGGGTGAACACCGGGGAGCTGTTTTTT CAISDGGVNTGELFF
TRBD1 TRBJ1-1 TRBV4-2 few TGTGCCAGCAGGACAGGGGGCGTGAACACTGAAGCTTTCTTT CASRTGGVNTEAFF
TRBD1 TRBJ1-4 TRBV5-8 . TGTGCCAGCAGCTGGGGGACAGGGGGCTTAACTAATGAAAAACTGTTTTTT CASSWGTGGLTNEKLFF
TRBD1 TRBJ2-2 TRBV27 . TGTGCCAGCAGTCTGGGACAGGGCACAGGGGAGCTGTTTTTT CASSLGQGTGELFF
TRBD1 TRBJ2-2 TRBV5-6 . TGTGCCAGCAGCTCGATGACAGGGGGCATAGGGCCCGGGGAGCTGTTTTTT CASSSMTGGIGPGELFF
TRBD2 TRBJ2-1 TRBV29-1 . TGCAGCGGGGCTAGCGGGGGTGGCAATGAGCAGTTCTTC CSGASGGGNEQFF
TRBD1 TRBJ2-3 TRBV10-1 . TGCGCCAGCACCCCTGGACAGGGAGATTCGAAGTATTTT CASTPGQGDSKYF
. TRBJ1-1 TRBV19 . TGTGCCAGTAGTATCGTACAGGGGAACACTGAAGCTTTCTTT CASSIVQGNTEAFF
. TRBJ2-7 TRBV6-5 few TGTGCCAGCAGGCAGGGTCACGTGCAGTACTTC CASRQGHVQYF
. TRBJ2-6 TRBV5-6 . TGTGCCAGCAGCTTGGGGGCCTACTCTGGGGCCAACGTCCTGACTTTC CASSLGAYSGANVLTF
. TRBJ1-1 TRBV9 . TGTGCCAGCAGCGTAGTGGGAGTGAACACTGAAGCTTTCTTT CASSVVGVNTEAFF
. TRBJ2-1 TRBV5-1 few TGCGCCAGCAGCCCGGGACTCCTACAATACAATGAGCAGTTCTTC CASSPGLLQYNEQFF